Below are 24 T cell receptor beta chains sequenced from a single sample in a study of T cells in Graves' hyperthyroidism and ophthalmopathy. The source material, RNA transcripts, was used to amplify TCR beta CDR3 regions. An initial round of RT-PCR targeting the TCR CDR3 relied on the HTBI primer set. TCRdb re-derived calls from the multiplex PCR reads in MiXCR, one entry per CDR3 protein. Of 220,000 or so distinct CDR3 sequences listed, about 15% are singletons. Sequencing was done on a sample of blood. These receptors were taken from a woman younger than 35 with Graves' ophthalmopathy.

At least ten counts were recorded for this clonotype. This rearrangement joins TRBV28 to TRBJ2-3; 9 nucleotides match TRBD2. V lost 8 bases, J lost 3 bases, and 6 bases stayed unmatched. Germline V CDR1 and CDR2: MDHEN, SYDVKM. There are 14 residues in the CDR3. CDR3 coding DNA: TGTGCCAGCGGAGCTAGCGGGACAACAGATACGCAGTATTTT. Translation: CASGASGTTDTQYF.

A remark on this clonotype: Since a much larger clone is just one base distant, this may be a read error. The V and J genes are TRBV20-1 and TRBJ1-1; the match to TRBD1 covers 7 bases. Per the germline V gene, CDR1 is DFQATT and CDR2 is SNEGSKA (reference sequence). The CDR3 is 12 residues long. Trimming cost V 5 bases and J 10 bases; bases outside gene matches: 10. The CDR3 DNA sequence: TGCAGTGCTCGACAGGGATCTCATGGAGCTTTCTTT. Its translation is CSARQGSHGAFF.

The rearrangement uses TRBV7-2 and TRBJ2-1, with 10 bases matching TRBD1. CDR1 is SGHTA and CDR2 is FQGNSA in the germline V gene. Trimming at V came to 5 bases and at J to 16 bases, leaving 11 bases not matched to a gene. The CDR3 totals 13 residues. The CDR3 loop is CASSDPGTGALFF. Written as DNA, the CDR3 is TGTGCCAGCAGCGATCCCGGGACAGGGGCGTTATTCTTC.

The table lists this clonotype with many counts. The chain employs TRBV18 and TRBJ1-4, with D tentatively TRBD1 (5 bases). CDR3 length: 13 amino acids. The germline V and J ends were trimmed by 5 bases and 8 bases, with 12 bases remaining between them. The germline V gene encodes CDR1 KGHSH and CDR2 LQKENI. In DNA form, the CDR3 reads TGTGCCAGCTCATCGGACTGGGGGGAAAAACTGTTTTTT. This encodes CASSSDWGEKLFF.

This clonotype has at least ten counts. The chain carries TRBV12-5 and TRBJ2-1, with D tentatively TRBD2 (6 bases). This CDR3 comprises 14 residues. From germline, CDR1 is LGHNT and CDR2 FRNRAP. V gave up 2 bases and J gave up 5 bases, with 10 bases separating them. The CDR3 bases are TGTGCTAGTGGTTTGAACGGGGAGGACAATGAGCAGTTCTTC. This translates into CASGLNGEDNEQFF.

The chain recombines TRBV7-8 with TRBJ2-1, with D possibly being TRBD2 (6 bases). The CDR3 is 15 amino acids. Germline CDR1 is SGHVS and CDR2 is FQNEAQ. Trimming cost V 0 bases and J 6 bases, with 12 bases left between them. CDR3 in amino acids: CASSLARGGINEQFF. CDR3 sequence (DNA): TGTGCCAGCAGCTTAGCACGGGGAGGTATCAATGAGCAGTTCTTC.

The chain is built from TRBV28 and TRBJ2-3, with 15 bases lining up with TRBD2. Germline V gives CDR1 MDHEN, CDR2 SYDVKM. CDR3 length: 22 residues. Trimming at V came to 7 bases and at J to 2 bases, leaving 22 bases not matched to a gene. CDR3 bases: TGTGCCAGCAACCCAACGGTGAGGACTAGCGGGGGGGACCTCGGGTACACAGATACGCAGTATTTT. Its protein is CASNPTVRTSGGDLGYTDTQYF.

The chain employs TRBV9 and TRBJ1-1; 8 bases align to TRBD1. Trimming took 4 bases from V and 3 from J; bases not matched to a gene: 23. This CDR3 has 20 amino acids. Germline V gene data show CDR1 as SGDLS and CDR2 as YYNGEE. This CDR3 reads CASSPPDREPRVEWDTEAFF. In DNA form, the CDR3 reads TGTGCCAGCAGCCCGCCGGACAGGGAGCCGAGGGTCGAATGGGACACTGAAGCTTTCTTT.

This chain connects TRBV20-1 to TRBJ2-1, with 9 nucleotides matching TRBD1. The ends lost 2 bases at V and 6 bases at J; junction bases unmatched: 8. The CDR3 sequence is 15 residues long. Germline V gives CDR1 DFQATT, CDR2 SNEGSKA (reference sequence). The CDR3, as DNA: TGCAGTGCTAGAAACCGGGACAGGGTTGCCAATGAGCAGTTCTTC. Translating gives CSARNRDRVANEQFF.

There are many counts of this clonotype. The rearrangement uses TRBV12-3 or TRBV12-4 and TRBJ2-3, with no clear D. Trimming left V 5 bases short and J 6 bases short, with 15 bases between. The CDR3 runs 14 residues. CDR3 bases: TGTGCCAGCAGTGAACCGGCCCTGAAGGATACGCAGTATTTT. Translating gives CASSEPALKDTQYF.

Many counts were recorded for this clonotype. The rearrangement uses TRBV20-1 and TRBJ1-4, with a tentative D call TRBD1 (5 bases). CDR1 and CDR2 from the germline V gene are DFQATT and SNEGSKA (reference sequence). Trimming pared 2 bases from V and 8 bases from J, leaving 18 bases between. This CDR3 comprises 15 residues. The CDR3: CSARRGAGAREKLFF. The CDR3 DNA is TGCAGTGCTAGAAGGGGAGCTGGGGCGCGCGAAAAACTGTTTTTT.

The rearrangement uses TRBV30 and TRBJ2-2, with 7 bases aligning to TRBD1. Judging by the DNA end, TRBJ1-1 fits better; the J call may be wrong. Germline-derived CDR1 and CDR2 are GTSNPN and SVGIG (reference sequence). This CDR3 contains 12 residues. CDR3 sequence reads: CAWSPGGSGAFF. CDR3 sequence (DNA): TGTGCCTGGAGTCCAGGGGGATCAGGAGCTTTCTTT.

This clonotype was seen a handful of times. V gene TRBV10-3 combines with J gene TRBJ2-2; D may be TRBD1 (6 bases). V lost 11 bases and J lost 6, with 19 bases in between. Germline V gene lookup returns CDR1 ENHRY and CDR2 SYGVKD. This CDR3 is 14 amino acids long. Here the CDR3 reads CAVEPHRAAGELFF. CDR3 bases: TGTGCCGTCGAACCTCACAGGGCGGCCGGGGAGCTGTTTTTT.

V usage is TRBV7-2 and J usage is TRBJ2-1, with 12 bases that match TRBD2. Germline V CDR1 and CDR2: SGHTA, FQGNSA. J was trimmed by 5 bases and V by 7 bases; bases with no gene match: 12. The CDR3 is made up of 17 amino acids. The CDR3 is CASTLAGGPSEHNEQFF. Here the CDR3 DNA reads TGTGCCAGCACCCTAGCGGGAGGGCCATCAGAACACAATGAGCAGTTCTTC.

This clonotype has at least ten counts. V and J are TRBV10-3 and TRBJ2-3; D might be TRBD2 (6 bases). CDR1 is ENHRY, CDR2 SYGVKD, per germline. The germline V and J ends were trimmed by 0 bases and 0 bases, with 7 bases remaining between them. The CDR3 is 15 amino acids. CDR3 sequence: CAISESGLSTDTQYF. The CDR3 bases are TGTGCCATCAGTGAGTCCGGACTAAGCACAGATACGCAGTATTTT.

The J gene is TRBJ2-3, the V gene TRBV24-1; the D is unclear. Trimming pared 1 base from V and 8 bases from J, leaving 6 bases between. From germline, CDR1 is KGHDR and CDR2 SFDVKD. This CDR3 comprises 12 residues. This CDR3 is CATSDFSTTQYF. The CDR3 region has the DNA TGTGCCACCAGTGATTTTTCGACTACGCAGTATTTT.

There are many counts of this clonotype. CDR3 sequence (DNA): TGTGCCAGCAGCATGTCAGGGGGCGTGGGCACAGATACGCAGTATTTT. It translates to CASSMSGGVGTDTQYF. The rearrangement uses TRBV7-3 and TRBJ2-3; 8 bases map to TRBD1. Germline lookup yields CDR1 SGHTA and CDR2 FQGTGA. The V and J ends lost 5 bases and 1 base, in that order; junction bases with no gene match: 8. This CDR3 contains 16 residues.

In this sample, this clonotype turned up many times. V usage is TRBV10-3 and J usage is TRBJ1-1; possibly TRBD1 for D (5 bases). The V and J ends lost 8 bases and 5 bases respectively, with 12 bases between them. Germline CDR1 reads ENHRY; CDR2 reads SYGVKD. The CDR3 is made up of 12 amino acids. CDR3 residues: CAIGGGRTEAFF. The CDR3 DNA is TGTGCCATCGGCGGGGGGAGGACTGAAGCTTTCTTT.

This clonotype was observed at least ten times. This CDR3 reads CASSQGFTYGYTF. CDR3 DNA: TGTGCCAGCAGTCAGGGTTTTACCTATGGCTACACCTTC. The chain uses TRBV12-3 or TRBV12-4 and TRBJ1-2; D perhaps matches TRBD1 (5 bases). Trimming stripped 5 bases from V and 4 bases from J, with 11 bases between. The CDR3 consists of 13 residues.

In its sample, this clonotype was seen many times. This rearrangement joins TRBV7-9 to TRBJ2-7, with TRBD2 identical over 13 bases. Trimming at V came to 4 bases and at J to 4 bases, leaving 4 bases not matched to a gene. This CDR3 has 15 residues. Per the germline V gene, CDR1 is SEHNR and CDR2 is FQNEAQ (reference sequence). CDR3 region: CASSSTSGGEYEQYF. The CDR3 DNA is TGTGCCAGCAGCTCAACTAGCGGGGGGGAGTACGAGCAGTACTTC.

This clonotype was found many times. The CDR3 DNA sequence: TGTGCCAGCACCCGGAGGATCAGCGGGTCATACAATGAGCAGTTCTTC. Translating gives CASTRRISGSYNEQFF. The chain joins TRBV6-1 to TRBJ2-1; maybe TRBD2 (6 bases). The CDR3 runs to 16 residues. Germline CDR1 is MNHNS and CDR2 is SASEGT. Trimming pared 7 bases from V and 4 bases from J, leaving 20 bases between.

The chain recombines TRBV10-2 with TRBJ2-1, with a weak D call TRBD2 (6 bases). CDR3 length: 14 amino acids. CDR1 and CDR2 from the germline V gene are WSHSY and SAAADI. V was shortened by 8 bases and J by 8 bases, with 19 bases between the two germline ends. CDR3 nucleotide sequence: TGCGCCAGCTCTCCATCCGGGAGTAAGTATGAGCAGTTCTTC. Its protein product is CASSPSGSKYEQFF.

CDR3 DNA: TGTGCCAGCAGCTTAGCGGCAACAGGGAGGTGGGAGACCCAGTACTTC. This sequence encodes CASSLAATGRWETQYF. The rearrangement uses TRBV7-2 and TRBJ2-5; possibly TRBD1 or TRBD2 for D (6 bases each). The CDR3 runs 16 residues. V was pared by 0 bases and J by 5 bases, with 16 bases between. Germline lookup yields CDR1 SGHTA and CDR2 FQGNSA.

At least ten counts were recorded for this clonotype. The chain uses TRBV14 and TRBJ2-1; 9 positions agree with TRBD2. CDR3 size: 14 residues. The V gene's germline CDR1 is SGHDN and CDR2 FVKESK. J lost 7 bases, V lost 2 bases, and 3 bases had no gene match. The CDR3 is CASSQLAGRNEQFF. Here the CDR3 DNA reads TGTGCCAGCAGCCAACTAGCGGGACGGAATGAGCAGTTCTTC.